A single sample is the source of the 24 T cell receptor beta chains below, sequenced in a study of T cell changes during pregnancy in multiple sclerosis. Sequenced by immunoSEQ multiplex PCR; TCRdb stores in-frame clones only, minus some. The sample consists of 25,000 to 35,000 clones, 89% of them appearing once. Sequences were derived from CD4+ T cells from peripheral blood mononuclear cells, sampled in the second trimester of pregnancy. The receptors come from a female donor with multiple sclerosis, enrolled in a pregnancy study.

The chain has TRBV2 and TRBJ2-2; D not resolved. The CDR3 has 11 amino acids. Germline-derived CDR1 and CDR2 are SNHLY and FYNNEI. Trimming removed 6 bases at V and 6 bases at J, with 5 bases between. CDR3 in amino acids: CASSRAGELFF. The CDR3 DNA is TGTGCCAGCAGCCGGGCCGGGGAGCTGTTTTTT.

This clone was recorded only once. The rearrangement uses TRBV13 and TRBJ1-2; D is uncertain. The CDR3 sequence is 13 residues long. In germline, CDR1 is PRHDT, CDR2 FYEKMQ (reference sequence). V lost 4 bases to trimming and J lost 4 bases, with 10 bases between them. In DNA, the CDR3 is TGTGCCAGCAGCTCCTACAGCCGCTATGGCTACACCTTC. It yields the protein CASSSYSRYGYTF.

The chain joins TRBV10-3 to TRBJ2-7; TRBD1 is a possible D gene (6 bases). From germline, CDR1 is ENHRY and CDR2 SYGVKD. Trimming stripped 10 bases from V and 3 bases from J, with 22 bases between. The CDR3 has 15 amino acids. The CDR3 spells CATGRTPTGGYEQYF. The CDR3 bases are TGTGCCACTGGACGTACGCCGACAGGCGGCTACGAGCAGTACTTC.

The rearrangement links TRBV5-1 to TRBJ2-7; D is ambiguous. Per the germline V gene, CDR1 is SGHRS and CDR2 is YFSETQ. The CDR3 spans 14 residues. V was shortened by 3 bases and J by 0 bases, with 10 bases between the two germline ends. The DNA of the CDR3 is TGCGCCAGCAGCTACGAGAGGAGCTCCTACGAGCAGTACTTC. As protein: CASSYERSSYEQYF.

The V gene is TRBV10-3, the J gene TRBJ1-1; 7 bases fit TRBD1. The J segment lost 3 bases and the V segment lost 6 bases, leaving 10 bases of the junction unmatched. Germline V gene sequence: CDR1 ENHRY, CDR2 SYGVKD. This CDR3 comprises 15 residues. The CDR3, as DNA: TGTGCCATCAGCTCACAGGGGATCGAAGACACTGAAGCTTTCTTT. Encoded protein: CAISSQGIEDTEAFF.

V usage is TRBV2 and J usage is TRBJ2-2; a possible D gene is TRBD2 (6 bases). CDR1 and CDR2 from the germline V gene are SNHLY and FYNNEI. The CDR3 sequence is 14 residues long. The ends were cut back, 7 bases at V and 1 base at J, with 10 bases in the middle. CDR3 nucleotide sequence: TGTGCCAGCACGGGAGAGCTGAACACCGGGGAGCTGTTTTTT. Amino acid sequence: CASTGELNTGELFF.

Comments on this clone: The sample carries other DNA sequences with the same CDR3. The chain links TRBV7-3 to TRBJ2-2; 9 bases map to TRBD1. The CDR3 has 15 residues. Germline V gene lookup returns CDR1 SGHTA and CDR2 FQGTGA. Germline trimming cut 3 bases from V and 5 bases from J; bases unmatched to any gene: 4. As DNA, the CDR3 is TGTGCCAGCAGCTTGGACAGGGGCGTAACCGGGGAGCTGTTTTTT. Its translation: CASSLDRGVTGELFF.

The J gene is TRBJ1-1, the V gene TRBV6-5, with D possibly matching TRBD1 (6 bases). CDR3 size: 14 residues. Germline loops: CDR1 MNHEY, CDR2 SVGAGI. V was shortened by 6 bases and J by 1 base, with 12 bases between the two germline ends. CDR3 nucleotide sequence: TGTGCCAGCAGCACCTCGACAGGGAACACTGAAGCTTTCTTT. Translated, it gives CASSTSTGNTEAFF.

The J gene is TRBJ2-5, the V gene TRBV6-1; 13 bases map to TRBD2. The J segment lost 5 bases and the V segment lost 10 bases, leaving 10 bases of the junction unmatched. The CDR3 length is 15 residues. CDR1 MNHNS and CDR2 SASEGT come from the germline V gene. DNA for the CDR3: TGTGCCACCATTCGGGGACTAGCGGGGTTCGAGACCCAGTACTTC. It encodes CATIRGLAGFETQYF.

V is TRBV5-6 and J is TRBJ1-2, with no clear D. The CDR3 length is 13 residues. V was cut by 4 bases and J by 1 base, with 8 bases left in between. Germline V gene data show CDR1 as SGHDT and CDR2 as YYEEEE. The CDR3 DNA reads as TGTGCCAGCAGCCGTACAGATAACTATGGCTACACCTTC. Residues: CASSRTDNYGYTF. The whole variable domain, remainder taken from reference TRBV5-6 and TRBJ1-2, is DAGVTQSPTHLIKTRGQQVTLRCSPKSGHDTVSWYQQALGQGPQFIFQYYEEEERQRGNFPDRFSGHQFPNYSSELNVNALLLGDSALYLCASSRTDNYGYTFGSGTRLTVV.

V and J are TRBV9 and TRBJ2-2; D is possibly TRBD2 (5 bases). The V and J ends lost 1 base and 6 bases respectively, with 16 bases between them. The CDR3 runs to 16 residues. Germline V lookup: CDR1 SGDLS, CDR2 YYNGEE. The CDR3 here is CASSVTRTGSAGELFF. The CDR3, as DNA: TGTGCCAGCAGCGTAACTCGGACGGGAAGTGCCGGGGAGCTGTTTTTT.

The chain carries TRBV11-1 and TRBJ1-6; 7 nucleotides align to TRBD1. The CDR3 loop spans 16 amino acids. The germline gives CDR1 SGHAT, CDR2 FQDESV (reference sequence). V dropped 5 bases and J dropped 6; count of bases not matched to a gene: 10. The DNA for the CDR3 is TGTGCCAGCAGCGACCCCCCGGGACAGCGTAATTCACCCCTCCACTTT. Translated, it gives CASSDPPGQRNSPLHF.

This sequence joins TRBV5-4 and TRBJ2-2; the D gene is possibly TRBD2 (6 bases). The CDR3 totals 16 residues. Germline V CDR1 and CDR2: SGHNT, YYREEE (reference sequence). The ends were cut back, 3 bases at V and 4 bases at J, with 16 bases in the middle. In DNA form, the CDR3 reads TGTGCCAGCAGCTCGAGACTAGGGCGAGGCACCGGGGAGCTGTTTTTT. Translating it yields CASSSRLGRGTGELFF.

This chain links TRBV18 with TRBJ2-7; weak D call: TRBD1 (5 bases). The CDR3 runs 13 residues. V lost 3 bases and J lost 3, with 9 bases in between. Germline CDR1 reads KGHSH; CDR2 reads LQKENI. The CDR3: CASSPATDYEQYF. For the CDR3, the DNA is TGTGCCAGCTCACCGGCGACAGACTACGAGCAGTACTTC.

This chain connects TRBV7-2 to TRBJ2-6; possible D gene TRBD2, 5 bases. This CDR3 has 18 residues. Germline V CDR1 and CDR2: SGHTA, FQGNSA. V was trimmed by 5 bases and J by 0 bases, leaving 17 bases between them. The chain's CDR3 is CASSPSGRGNSGANVLTF. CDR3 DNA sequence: TGTGCCAGCAGCCCCTCGGGCAGAGGGAACTCTGGGGCCAACGTCCTGACTTTC. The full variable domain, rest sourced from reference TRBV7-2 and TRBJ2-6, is GAGVSQSPSNKVTEKGKDVELRCDPISGHTALYWYRQSLGQGLEFLIYFQGNSAPDKSGLPSDRFSAERTGGSVSTLTIQRTQQEDSAVYLCASSPSGRGNSGANVLTFGAGSRLTVL.

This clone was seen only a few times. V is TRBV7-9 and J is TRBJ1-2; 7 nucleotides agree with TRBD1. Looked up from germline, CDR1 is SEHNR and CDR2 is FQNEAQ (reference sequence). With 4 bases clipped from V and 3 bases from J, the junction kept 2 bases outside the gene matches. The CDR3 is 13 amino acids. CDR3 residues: CASSWTGDYGYTF. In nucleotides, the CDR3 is TGTGCCAGCAGCTGGACAGGCGACTATGGCTACACCTTC.

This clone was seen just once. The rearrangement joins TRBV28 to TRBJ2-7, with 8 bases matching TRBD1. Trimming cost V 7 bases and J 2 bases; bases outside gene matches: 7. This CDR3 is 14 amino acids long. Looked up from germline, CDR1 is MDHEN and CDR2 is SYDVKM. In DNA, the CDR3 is TGTGCCAGCACGCCGGGACAGGAAACCTACGAGCAGTACTTC. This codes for CASTPGQETYEQYF.

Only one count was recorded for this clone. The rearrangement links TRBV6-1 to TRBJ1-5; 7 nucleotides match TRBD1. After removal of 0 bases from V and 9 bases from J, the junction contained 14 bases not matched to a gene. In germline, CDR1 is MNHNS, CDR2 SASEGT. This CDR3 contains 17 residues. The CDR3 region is CASSEASTGDQGWPQHF. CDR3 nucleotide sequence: TGTGCCAGCAGTGAAGCGAGCACAGGGGACCAAGGATGGCCCCAGCATTTT.

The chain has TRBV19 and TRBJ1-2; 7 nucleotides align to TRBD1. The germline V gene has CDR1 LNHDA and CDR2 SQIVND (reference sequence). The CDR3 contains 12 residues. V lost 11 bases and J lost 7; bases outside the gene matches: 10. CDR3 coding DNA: TGTGCCTCCAAAACAGGGGTCGGTGGCTACACCTTC. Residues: CASKTGVGGYTF.

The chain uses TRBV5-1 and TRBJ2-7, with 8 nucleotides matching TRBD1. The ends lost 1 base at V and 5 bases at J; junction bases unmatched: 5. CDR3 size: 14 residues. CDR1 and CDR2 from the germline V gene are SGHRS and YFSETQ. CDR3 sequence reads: CASSLTGGLDEQYF. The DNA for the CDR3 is TGCGCCAGCAGCTTGACAGGGGGGTTGGACGAGCAGTACTTC.

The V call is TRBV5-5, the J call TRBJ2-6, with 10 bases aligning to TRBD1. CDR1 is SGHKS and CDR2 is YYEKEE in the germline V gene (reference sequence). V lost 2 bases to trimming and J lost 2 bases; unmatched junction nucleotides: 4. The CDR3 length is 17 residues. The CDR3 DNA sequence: TGTGCCAGCAGCTTCGGGACAGGGGTCGCTGGGGCCAACGTCCTGACTTTC. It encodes CASSFGTGVAGANVLTF.

This chain's CDR3 is CASSPRGLNGYTF. CDR3 sequence (DNA): TGCGCCAGCAGCCCCAGGGGGCTGAATGGCTACACCTTC. The chain employs TRBV4-3 and TRBJ1-2, with 8 bases that match TRBD1. CDR3 length: 13 amino acids. CDR1 is LGHNA, CDR2 YSLEER, per germline. The V segment lost 4 bases and the J segment 6 bases; nucleotides outside the gene matches: 4.

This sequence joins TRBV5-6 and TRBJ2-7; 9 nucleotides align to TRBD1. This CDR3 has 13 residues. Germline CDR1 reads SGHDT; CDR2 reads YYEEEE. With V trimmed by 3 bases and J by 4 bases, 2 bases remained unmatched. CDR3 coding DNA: TGTGCCAGCAGCTGGACAGGGGTGTACGAGCAGTACTTC. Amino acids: CASSWTGVYEQYF.

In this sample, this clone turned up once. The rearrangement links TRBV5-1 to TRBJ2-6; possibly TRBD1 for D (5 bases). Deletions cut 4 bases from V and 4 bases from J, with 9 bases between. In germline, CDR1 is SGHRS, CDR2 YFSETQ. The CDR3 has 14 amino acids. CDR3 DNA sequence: TGCGCCAGCAGCAACGCAGGGGGGGCCAACGTCCTGACTTTC. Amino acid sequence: CASSNAGGANVLTF.